This T cell receptor beta chain was identified in a study of spatial heterogeneity in lung cancer. Time point described: blood at routine non-recurrence follow-up after resection. In this sample, this clonotype turned up many times. Antigen: not known. Notes on the study in general: Blood carried ubiquitous expanded tumor TCRs more at resection than follow-up.

All TCR cDNA molecules were individually tagged with a unique molecular identifier. From the 5' RACE reads, TCRdb called clonotypes with MiXCR, one entry per CDR3 protein. Of around 29,000 distinct CDR3 sequences in the sample, 10% are singletons; the top ten hold approximately 26%. This specimen consisted of PBMCs, obtained at follow-up. The receptor's source is a female donor with early-stage non-small cell lung cancer.

CDR3 sequence reads: CASSLEETQYF. As DNA, the CDR3 is TGCGCCAGCAGCTTGGAGGAGACCCAGTACTTC. The V gene is TRBV5-1, the J gene TRBJ2-5, with D hard to call. This CDR3 comprises 11 residues. Looked up from germline, CDR1 is SGHRS and CDR2 is YFSETQ. The V end lost 0 bases, the J end lost 5 bases, and 2 bases lay between the germline ends.